A selection of T cell receptor beta chains follows, all from one sample in a study of blood T cells in healthy people across ages. Each CDR3 protein gets one entry after TCRdb re-called the 5' RACE reads with MiXCR. The sample yields some 710,000 distinct CDR3 sequences, 35% to 50% seen once. The specimen was blood. These receptor sequences come from an elderly man in good health. CDR3s include the opening cysteine and the closing phenylalanine or tryptophan. Size tells how often a clone was seen (once, few, many) or the class of an expanded clone, and some rows leave it out.

clone size: many; V gene: TRBV7-2; CDR3 protein: CASSTGVANEKLFF
clone size: NA; V gene: TRBV12-3/TRBV12-4; CDR3 protein: CASSLEQFLAEAFF
clone size: NA; V gene: TRBV21-1; CDR3 protein: CASSKKANRGHWAETQYF
clone size: once; V gene: TRBV12-3/TRBV12-4; CDR3 protein: CASTQAGGADEKLFF
clone size: once; V gene: TRBV30; CDR3 protein: CAWSYSSNYGYTF
clone size: NA; V gene: TRBV4-2; CDR3 protein: CASSQVGTSGGIDEQFF
clone size: NA; V gene: TRBV29-1; CDR3 protein: CSDGFQGETQYF
clone size: many; V gene: TRBV7-2; CDR3 protein: CASSRDRGREQFF
clone size: NA; V gene: TRBV19; CDR3 protein: CASSIKGYTEAFF
clone size: NA; V gene: TRBV27; CDR3 protein: CASSLRGQTDTQYF
clone size: many; V gene: TRBV7-2; CDR3 protein: CASSSQGNRATQYF
clone size: NA; V gene: TRBV30; CDR3 protein: CAWSVDRDGYTF
clone size: NA; V gene: TRBV9; CDR3 protein: CASSVGGINNEQYF
clone size: many; V gene: TRBV2; CDR3 protein: CASSEFLQPQHF
clone size: NA; V gene: TRBV7-2; CDR3 protein: CASRRRVEGETQYF
clone size: few; V gene: TRBV15; CDR3 protein: CATSRDRRDGQPQHF
clone size: NA; V gene: TRBV29-1; CDR3 protein: CSVEGGTGGAYYEQYF
clone size: few; V gene: TRBV19; CDR3 protein: CASAIGGATEAFF
clone size: few; V gene: TRBV7-2; CDR3 protein: CASSPRLAVVDDTQYF
clone size: NA; V gene: TRBV7-2; CDR3 protein: CASSLVAGGPPDTQYF
clone size: NA; V gene: TRBV20-1; CDR3 protein: CSARDHADTQYF
clone size: NA; V gene: TRBV7-2; CDR3 protein: CASSLAGKYNEQFF
clone size: few; V gene: TRBV25-1; CDR3 protein: CASSQKGYEQYF
clone size: NA; V gene: TRBV6-2/TRBV6-3; CDR3 protein: CASSYPRNYEQYF
clone size: NA; V gene: TRBV29-1; CDR3 protein: CSVDVGWETQYF
clone size: NA; V gene: TRBV7-2; CDR3 protein: CASSIGGGTQETQYF
clone size: few; V gene: TRBV11-2; CDR3 protein: CASSLDKGAREQFF
clone size: NA; V gene: TRBV10-3; CDR3 protein: CAIRGERSNEQFF
clone size: NA; V gene: TRBV20-1; CDR3 protein: CSARSGDYEQYF
clone size: NA; V gene: TRBV28; CDR3 protein: CASSLSGRGTEKLFF
clone size: few; V gene: TRBV28; CDR3 protein: CASSPSGWQPQHF
clone size: once; V gene: TRBV12-3/TRBV12-4; CDR3 protein: CASGWYGRELVNEQYF
clone size: NA; V gene: TRBV6-5; CDR3 protein: CASSSGLAGLNEQFF
clone size: many; V gene: TRBV28; CDR3 protein: CASSLREVTGELFF
clone size: many; V gene: TRBV12-3/TRBV12-4; CDR3 protein: CASRTDSSDEQYF
clone size: NA; V gene: TRBV13; CDR3 protein: CASSTTTRSQGYGYTF
clone size: few; V gene: TRBV10-3; CDR3 protein: CATASGQGFYEQYF
clone size: NA; V gene: TRBV30; CDR3 protein: CAWSGGRGLNEQFF
clone size: NA; V gene: TRBV5-1; CDR3 protein: CASTPTGLSPETQFF